This section outlines one TCR beta chain sequence together with its context. This sample was taken from a study of OX40 agonist ivuxolimab in advanced cancers. Turning to the study itself: Patients received intravenous ivuxolimab every 2 weeks at 0.01 to 10 mg/kg. Patients were roughly 83% male with ages roughly 23 to 79, mean approximately 62.

V shed 2 bases, J shed 5 bases, and the junction held 7 bases outside the gene matches. The CDR3 has 16 amino acids. CDR1 is MNHEY and CDR2 is SVGAGI in the germline V gene. The data were produced by immunoSEQ multiplex PCR, yet TCRdb's version contains in-frame clones alone and is incomplete. The sample yields under 95,000 clones, roughly 82% seen once. The chain has TRBV6-5 and TRBJ1-1; 11 bases line up with TRBD1. This clonotype was sampled from an adult with an advanced solid tumor such as melanoma, head and neck, liver or kidney cancer. Sequencing was performed on CD4+ or CD8+ T cells sorted from blood, taken in a trial of the OX40 agonist ivuxolimab. The CDR3 DNA follows: TGTGCCAGCAGTTACGGGTTTGGGACAGGGGGTACTGAAGCTTTCTTT. Translation: CASSYGFGTGGTEAFF.